This passage covers 21 T cell receptor beta chains from one sample sequenced in a study of T cell clonality in common variable immunodeficiency. The data were produced by immunoSEQ multiplex PCR, yet TCRdb's version contains in-frame clones alone and is incomplete. The sample holds approximately 81,000 clones, and no clone turns up only once. Material for sequencing was peripheral blood mononuclear cells. These receptors were obtained from a person aged 18-70 years in good health.

This clone was counted at least ten times. The read finishes 3 residues shy of the CDR3 end, and the germline J gene is used to complete it. The chain has TRBV5-1 and TRBJ2-7, with 7 nucleotides matching TRBD2. Per germline, CDR1 SGHRS and CDR2 YFSETQ. The CDR3 sequence is 15 residues long. Unmatched junction bases numbered 10, after V lost 3 bases and J lost 4 bases. The CDR3 DNA, read in part, is TGCGCCAGCAGCTCTGCCGGGGGGAGCGGGTACGAG. Residues: CASSSAGGSGYE. In full, the CDR3 reads CASSSAGGSGYEQYF.

This clone was recorded at least ten times. The CDR3 goes on 3 residues after the read ends, and that part is filled in from the germline J gene. The V gene is TRBV5-1, the J gene TRBJ2-1, with 9 bases that match TRBD1. Germline V lookup: CDR1 SGHRS, CDR2 YFSETQ. This CDR3 has 16 amino acids. Losses at the gene ends were 2 bases for V and 7 bases for J; bases not matched to a gene: 10. The CDR3 bases that were read are TGCGCCAGCAGCTTCACCCCCGGGACAGGGTGGAATGAG. Translation: CASSFTPGTGWNE. The full CDR3 protein reads CASSFTPGTGWNEQFF.

This clone was seen ten or more times. The observed sequence ends 3 residues before the CDR3 terminus, with the missing tail filled in from the germline J gene. Distinct nucleotide sequences in the sample also encode this CDR3. The chain employs TRBV7-2 and TRBJ1-6, with D perhaps matching TRBD1 (6 bases). This CDR3 is built from 11 residues. Trimming shortened V by 5 bases and J by 10 bases, and 6 bases separated the two germline ends. Germline V gene sequence: CDR1 SGHTA, CDR2 FQGNSA. The CDR3 loop is CASSQGSPLHF. Incomplete CDR3 DNA: TGTGCCAGCAGCCAGGGGTCACCC. Using reference TRBV7-2 and TRBJ1-6 for the parts outside the CDR3, the full variable domain is GAGVSQSPSNKVTEKGKDVELRCDPISGHTALYWYRQSLGQGLEFLIYFQGNSAPDKSGLPSDRFSAERTGGSVSTLTIQRTQQEDSAVYLCASSQGSPLHFGNGTRLTVT.

This clone was observed at least ten times. The read finishes 3 residues shy of the CDR3 end, and the germline J gene is used to complete it. V and J are TRBV7-2 and TRBJ2-5; TRBD2 might be the D (5 bases). Trimming shortened V by 0 bases and J by 1 base, and 9 bases separated the two germline ends. Germline V lookup: CDR1 SGHTA, CDR2 FQGNSA. This CDR3 is built from 15 residues. This chain's CDR3 is CASSLALAGQETQYF. Incomplete CDR3 DNA: TGTGCCAGCAGCTTAGCGCTGGCGGGCCAAGAGACC.

At least ten counts were recorded for this clone. The sequenced part of the CDR3 DNA is TGCAGTGCTAGTTTGGTACTAGCGGGCCTGAGCTCCTACAATGAG. This translates into CSASLVLAGLSSYNE. The whole CDR3 sequence is CSASLVLAGLSSYNEQFF. The gene calls are TRBV20-1 and TRBJ2-1; 9 bases fit TRBD2. The read terminates 3 residues before the CDR3 end, so the remaining end is supplied by the germline J gene. The CDR3 runs 18 residues. V shed 3 bases and J 0 bases; nucleotides not matched to a gene: 12. Germline V gives CDR1 DFQATT, CDR2 SNEGSKA (reference sequence).

At least ten counts were recorded for this clone. The CDR3 end lies 3 residues beyond the end of the read and is filled in from the germline J gene. The genes are TRBV27 and TRBJ1-5; TRBD1 matches at 7 bases. The CDR3 contains 13 residues. The trim removed 5 bases at V and 6 bases at J, leaving 4 bases unmatched. CDR1 MNHEY and CDR2 SMNVEV come from the germline V gene (reference sequence). CDR3 DNA (partial): TGTGCCAGCAGTGACAGGGAAGGTCAGCCC. This codes for CASSDREGQP. The entire CDR3 protein reads CASSDREGQPQHF.

This clone was counted ten times or more. The sequenced fragment ends 3 residues before the CDR3 boundary, so the rest is inferred from the germline J gene. The chain carries TRBV20-1 and TRBJ2-3, with a possible D match to TRBD2 (7 bases). The CDR3 has 16 residues. Germline lookup yields CDR1 DFQATT and CDR2 SNEGSKA (reference sequence). Trimming stripped 1 base from V and 1 base from J, with 15 bases between. The CDR3 protein is CSARVGAGAGTDTQYF. CDR3 DNA, as far as it was read: TGCAGTGCTAGAGTGGGGGCGGGAGCTGGCACAGATACG.

This clone was detected many times. The read terminates 3 residues before the CDR3 end, so the remaining end is supplied by the germline J gene. The chain is built from TRBV7-3 and TRBJ2-3; D remains unclear. The CDR3 length is 13 residues. Germline CDR1 SGHTA, CDR2 FQGTGA. V shed 5 bases and J shed 1 base, with 7 bases lying between them. CDR3 DNA, as far as it was read: TGTGCCAGCAGCCTCTCTCGCACAGATACG. Translated, it gives CASSLSRTDT. The whole CDR3 protein reads CASSLSRTDTQYF.

This clone was seen a handful of times. The sequence runs out 3 residues before the end of the CDR3; the remainder is reconstructed from the germline J gene. The V call is TRBV6-4, the J call TRBJ2-1; TRBD2 matches 13 bases. CDR1 is MRHNA and CDR2 is SNTAGT in the germline V gene. The CDR3 consists of 16 residues. The ends lost 4 bases at V and 6 bases at J; junction bases unmatched: 6. The covered CDR3 bases are TGTGCCAGCAGTGTCTTCGGACTAGCGGGAGCCAATGAG. Protein: CASSVFGLAGANE. The whole CDR3 is CASSVFGLAGANEQFF.

This clone has ten or more counts. The read is 3 residues too short to cover the CDR3 end, so that end is filled in from the germline J gene. The chain has TRBV7-2 and TRBJ2-1, with 7 positions matching TRBD2. Germline V CDR1 and CDR2: SGHTA, FQGNSA. V was pared by 4 bases and J by 0 bases, with 0 bases of the junction left unmatched. CDR3 size: 14 residues. Partial CDR3 DNA: TGTGCCAGCAGCTGGACTAGCTCCTACAATGAG. Translated: CASSWTSSYNE. The CDR3 in its entirety is CASSWTSSYNEQFF.

This clone appeared many times. The read terminates 3 residues before the CDR3 end, so the remaining end is supplied by the germline J gene. In the same sample, other DNA sequences code for this CDR3. J is TRBJ2-3 and V is TRBV18; D ambiguous. This CDR3 is built from 14 residues. Germline CDR1 reads KGHSH; CDR2 reads LQKENI. V lost 1 base and J lost 2, with 7 bases in between. Here the CDR3 reads CASSPRDFTDTQYF. The sequenced part of the CDR3 DNA is TGTGCCAGCTCACCACGAGACTTCACAGATACG.

This clone was recorded many times. The sequence runs out 3 residues before the end of the CDR3; the remainder is reconstructed from the germline J gene. The chain employs TRBV24-1 and TRBJ2-5; TRBD1 might be the D (5 bases). CDR1 and CDR2 from the germline V gene are KGHDR and SFDVKD. V was trimmed by 4 bases and J by 7 bases, leaving 12 bases between them. The CDR3 spans 13 residues. Incomplete CDR3 DNA: TGTGCCACCAGTGAGGGGCTCCTGGGGACC. The encoded protein is CATSEGLLGT. The whole CDR3 region reads CATSEGLLGTQYF.

In its sample, this clone was seen a few times. The read halts 3 residues ahead of the CDR3 end, with the missing end drawn from the germline J gene. The chain joins TRBV7-9 to TRBJ2-3; no firm D call. Germline CDR1 SEHNR, CDR2 FQNEAQ (reference sequence). This CDR3 spans 15 amino acids. The V end lost 4 bases, the J end lost 0 bases, and 11 bases lay between the germline ends. CDR3 DNA, as far as it was read: TGTGCCAGCAGCTCCATCCGACTCAGCACAGATACG. Amino acids: CASSSIRLSTDT. The full CDR3 sequence reads CASSSIRLSTDTQYF.

This clone came up a few times. The read ends 3 residues shy of where the CDR3 ends; the end is completed using the germline J gene. The chain joins TRBV11-1 to TRBJ2-3; the match to TRBD1 covers 8 bases. CDR1 and CDR2 (germline): SGHAT, FQDESV (reference sequence). The CDR3 has 14 amino acids. V lost 5 bases to trimming and J lost 3 bases; unmatched junction nucleotides: 4. CDR3 sequence: CASSAGGLTDTQYF. The CDR3 DNA, read in part, is TGTGCCAGCAGCGCAGGGGGCTTGACAGATACG. The complete variable domain, with remaining parts taken from reference TRBV11-1 and TRBJ2-3, reads EAEVAQSPRYKITEKSQAVAFWCDPISGHATLYWYRQILGQGPELLVQFQDESVVDDSQLPKDRFSAERLKGVDSTLKIQPAELGDSAMYLCASSAGGLTDTQYFGPGTRLTVL.

This clone was recorded many times. The CDR3 end lies 3 residues beyond the end of the read and is filled in from the germline J gene. This chain joins TRBV6-1 and TRBJ2-1, with 10 nucleotides matching TRBD2. The CDR3 runs 15 residues. V lost 4 bases and J lost 2; bases outside the gene matches: 2. Looked up from germline, CDR1 is MNHNS and CDR2 is SASEGT. Incomplete CDR3 DNA: TGTGCCAGCAGTGGACTAGCGGGCGCCTACAATGAG. Translated, it gives CASSGLAGAYNE. The whole CDR3 sequence reads CASSGLAGAYNEQFF.

This clone was observed many times. The sequence runs out 3 residues before the end of the CDR3; the remainder is reconstructed from the germline J gene. The rearrangement uses TRBV7-2 and TRBJ2-7; 9 bases align to TRBD2. Trimming took 0 bases from V and 6 from J; bases not matched to a gene: 9. CDR3 length equals 16 residues. Germline V CDR1 and CDR2: SGHTA, FQGNSA. The chain's CDR3 is CASSLAPGAGGGEQYF. The part of the CDR3 DNA that was read is TGTGCCAGCAGCTTAGCGCCTGGGGCGGGAGGGGGCGAG.

This clone was counted many times. The CDR3 end lies 3 residues beyond the end of the read and is filled in from the germline J gene. This chain uses TRBV29-1 with TRBJ1-2; D is perhaps TRBD1 (6 bases). V lost 1 base to trimming and J lost 7 bases, with 16 bases between them. This CDR3 contains 14 residues. Germline CDR1 reads SQVTM; CDR2 reads ANQGSEA. The covered CDR3 bases are TGCAGCGTTGAAGTGGGCAGGGGTAAGGGTGGC. Translation: CSVEVGRGKGG. The entire CDR3 sequence reads CSVEVGRGKGGYTF. Combining the CDR3 with reference TRBV29-1 and TRBJ1-2 gives the whole variable domain SAVISQKPSRDICQRGTSLTIQCQVDSQVTMMFWYRQQPGQSLTLIATANQGSEATYESGFVIDKFPISRPNLTFSTLTVSNMSPEDSSIYLCSVEVGRGKGGYTFGSGTRLTVV.

In its sample, this clone was seen many times. The read comes to an end 3 residues before the CDR3 does, leaving the germline J gene to fill in the end. The chain recombines TRBV7-9 with TRBJ1-4, with D hard to call. V was shortened by 2 bases and J by 7 bases, with 14 bases between the two germline ends. This CDR3 region has 15 residues. The germline gives CDR1 SEHNR, CDR2 FQNEAQ (reference sequence). The part of the CDR3 DNA that was read is TGTGCCAGCAGCTTACGCGCAGGAGACCTTGAAAAA. This encodes CASSLRAGDLEK. The whole CDR3 protein reads CASSLRAGDLEKLFF.

This clone has ten or more counts. Read sequence stops 3 residues before the CDR3 end, and the germline J gene provides the missing end. V is TRBV6-2 or TRBV6-3 and J is TRBJ2-7; D gene uncertain. CDR1 is MNHEY and CDR2 is SVGEGT in the germline V gene. V was shortened by 8 bases and J by 1 base, with 12 bases between the two germline ends. The CDR3 is made up of 13 amino acids. The CDR3 sequence: CASAASGSYEQYF. CDR3 bases read: TGTGCCAGCGCCGCTTCAGGTTCCTACGAG.

This clone was counted many times. The observed sequence ends 3 residues before the CDR3 terminus, with the missing tail filled in from the germline J gene. The gene calls are TRBV28 and TRBJ1-1, with a possible D match to TRBD1 (6 bases). Germline-derived CDR1 and CDR2 are MDHEN and SYDVKM. This CDR3 has 11 residues. The covered CDR3 bases are TGTGCCAGCAGTTTGAACAGGGCG. This encodes CASSLNRA. The entire CDR3 protein reads CASSLNRAAFF.

This clone was observed many times. Sequencing ends 3 residues short of the CDR3 end; the germline J gene provides the rest. The chain has TRBV19 and TRBJ2-7; 9 bases agree with TRBD2. This CDR3 contains 14 residues. Germline V CDR1 and CDR2: LNHDA, SQIVND (reference sequence). The J segment lost 1 base and the V segment lost 5 bases, leaving 3 bases of the junction unmatched. The CDR3 loop is CASSGTSLSYEQYF. The CDR3 DNA, read in part, is TGTGCCAGTAGTGGGACTAGCCTATCCTACGAG.